This passage covers 24 T cell receptor beta chains from one sample sequenced in a study of T cells in Graves' hyperthyroidism and ophthalmopathy. It was RNA transcripts that yielded the amplified TCR beta CDR3 regions. The HTBI primer set drove a first-round RT-PCR of the TCR CDR3. Each CDR3 protein is one row after TCRdb ran MiXCR on the multiplex PCR reads. The sample has a few hundred thousand distinct CDR3 sequences, about 16% seen once. Sequencing was performed on blood. These receptors were collected from a man aged 35 to 55 with Graves' hyperthyroidism.

This clonotype occurred a few times. The chain is built from TRBV9 and TRBJ2-7; D assignment may be TRBD1 or TRBD2 (5 bases each). V was shortened by 4 bases and J by 5 bases, with 19 bases between the two germline ends. In germline, CDR1 is SGDLS, CDR2 YYNGEE. The CDR3 runs to 15 residues. The CDR3 sequence is CASSQAGTHWDEQYF. CDR3 DNA sequence: TGTGCCAGCAGCCAGGCAGGGACCCACTGGGACGAGCAGTACTTC.

V usage is TRBV28 and J usage is TRBJ2-1; D might be TRBD2 (5 bases). Trimming removed 6 bases from V and 4 bases from J, with 16 bases in between. The CDR3 consists of 15 residues. Germline lookup yields CDR1 MDHEN and CDR2 SYDVKM. CDR3 sequence: CASSLGLEHYNEQFF. Written as DNA, the CDR3 is TGTGCCAGCAGCCTTGGACTGGAACATTACAATGAGCAGTTCTTC.

This sequence joins TRBV29-1 and TRBJ2-2, with D tentatively TRBD1 (6 bases). V was pared by 6 bases and J by 0 bases, with 11 bases between. Per germline, CDR1 SQVTM and CDR2 ANQGSEA. The CDR3 consists of 14 residues. The DNA for the CDR3 is TGCAGCGTCAGGGGCGAGACGAACACCGGGGAGCTGTTTTTT. Protein: CSVRGETNTGELFF.

This chain connects TRBV7-2 to TRBJ2-5; 10 bases agree with TRBD2. The length of the CDR3 is 15 residues. V lost 5 bases, J lost 2 bases, and 5 bases stayed unmatched. From germline, CDR1 is SGHTA and CDR2 FQGNSA. In DNA, the CDR3 is TGTGCCAGCAGCAGGACTAGCGGAACTCAAGAGACCCAGTACTTC. Translating gives CASSRTSGTQETQYF.

This clonotype was seen repeatedly, ten times or more. The rearrangement uses TRBV20-1 and TRBJ2-5; D might be TRBD1 (6 bases). The CDR3 has 13 amino acids. With 8 bases removed from V and 1 base from J, the gap between germline ends came to 14 bases. The germline CDR1 and CDR2 sequences are DFQATT and SNEGSKA (reference sequence). CDR3 nucleotide sequence: TGCAGTCCGGGACACAGAATCCAAGAGACCCAGTACTTC. It yields the protein CSPGHRIQETQYF.

This clonotype was counted many times. This chain uses TRBV7-2 with TRBJ2-3; D may be TRBD1 (6 bases). The CDR3 length is 14 residues. Germline CDR1 and CDR2: SGHTA and FQGNSA. V was shortened by 3 bases and J by 4 bases, with 11 bases between the two germline ends. The CDR3 protein is CASSFRDMSDTQYF. CDR3 in DNA: TGTGCCAGCAGCTTCCGGGACATGTCAGATACGCAGTATTTT. Using reference TRBV7-2 and TRBJ2-3 for the parts outside the CDR3, the full variable domain is GAGVSQSPSNKVTEKGKDVELRCDPISGHTALYWYRQSLGQGLEFLIYFQGNSAPDKSGLPSDRFSAERTGGSVSTLTIQRTQQEDSAVYLCASSFRDMSDTQYFGPGTRLTVL.

This clonotype has more than one count but fewer than ten. The genes are TRBV5-8 and TRBJ2-1, with 9 bases matching TRBD1. Losses at the gene ends were 0 bases for V and 6 bases for J; bases not matched to a gene: 4. Germline CDR1 and CDR2: SGHTS and YDEGEE. The CDR3 loop spans 15 amino acids. CDR3 loop: CASSLGETGGNEQFF. In DNA, the CDR3 is TGTGCCAGCAGCTTGGGAGAGACAGGGGGCAATGAGCAGTTCTTC.

This clonotype was counted at least ten times. The rearrangement uses TRBV24-1 and TRBJ2-5; D not certain. Germline lookup yields CDR1 KGHDR and CDR2 SFDVKD. V was cut by 2 bases and J by 0 bases, with 6 bases left in between. The CDR3 loop spans 14 amino acids. CDR3 residues: CATSDWTDQETQYF. In nucleotides, the CDR3 is TGTGCCACCAGTGATTGGACGGACCAAGAGACCCAGTACTTC.

This clonotype occurred many times. The chain carries TRBV7-2 and TRBJ2-6; D gene ambiguous. CDR3 length: 18 amino acids. V was pared by 3 bases and J by 0 bases, with 15 bases between. The germline V gene encodes CDR1 SGHTA and CDR2 FQGNSA. Here the CDR3 DNA reads TGTGCCAGCAGCTTTGGTAGGTTGGGCGACTCTGGGGCCAACGTCCTGACTTTC. Protein product: CASSFGRLGDSGANVLTF.

V is TRBV11-3 and J is TRBJ2-5; D is uncertain. Germline values: CDR1 SGHNT, CDR2 YENEEA. The CDR3 spans 13 residues. Trimming shortened V by 3 bases and J by 1 base, and 6 bases separated the two germline ends. CDR3 sequence reads: CASSFSPQETQYF. Here the CDR3 DNA reads TGTGCCAGCAGCTTCTCTCCCCAAGAGACCCAGTACTTC.

Many counts were recorded for this clonotype. DNA for the CDR3: TGTGCCAGCAGCTTTTCCGGGACTAGTGGTGTAGATACGCAGTATTTT. Translating gives CASSFSGTSGVDTQYF. This chain connects TRBV7-8 to TRBJ2-3; 8 nucleotides align to TRBD2. Germline CDR1 SGHVS, CDR2 FQNEAQ. V shed 3 bases, J shed 5 bases, and the junction held 10 bases outside the gene matches. This CDR3 comprises 16 residues.

Ten or more counts support this clonotype. This sequence joins TRBV9 and TRBJ2-3, with 9 bases identical to TRBD2. CDR3 length: 14 amino acids. The germline V gene encodes CDR1 SGDLS and CDR2 YYNGEE. The junction had 6 bases not matched to a gene; V was cut back by 6 bases and J by 4 bases. The CDR3 region is CASTRGLAPDTQYF. The CDR3 bases are TGTGCCAGCACTCGGGGACTAGCTCCAGATACGCAGTATTTT.

This sequence joins TRBV2 and TRBJ1-5; D is unclear. CDR1 SNHLY and CDR2 FYNNEI come from the germline V gene. The ends were cut back, 6 bases at V and 4 bases at J, with 7 bases in the middle. This CDR3 is 12 amino acids long. CDR3 sequence (DNA): TGTGCCAGCAGGGGGATGAATCAGCCCCAGCATTTT. Translation gives CASRGMNQPQHF.

This clonotype was observed many times. V usage is TRBV5-6 and J usage is TRBJ2-3; D tentatively reads TRBD1 or TRBD2 (5 bases each). Germline V gives CDR1 SGHDT, CDR2 YYEEEE. Trimming removed 4 bases from V and 1 base from J, with 13 bases in between. The CDR3 runs to 15 residues. CDR3 bases: TGTGCCAGCAGCGTGGGACCGACGGGCACAGATACGCAGTATTTT. It encodes CASSVGPTGTDTQYF.

The rearrangement uses TRBV19 and TRBJ2-4; D call uncertain. The CDR3 runs to 14 residues. Germline V lookup: CDR1 LNHDA, CDR2 SQIVND (reference sequence). For the CDR3, the DNA is TGTGCACGGAAGAAACAGCTAGCCAAAAACATTCAGTACTTC. Its translation is CARKKQLAKNIQYF.

The rearrangement links TRBV20-1 to TRBJ2-7; the D gene is possibly TRBD1 (5 bases). This CDR3 region has 12 residues. Germline lookup yields CDR1 DFQATT and CDR2 SNEGSKA (reference sequence). V dropped 1 base and J dropped 6 bases, with 10 bases sitting between them. The chain's CDR3 is CSARARRAEQYF. CDR3 DNA sequence: TGCAGTGCTAGAGCCCGCAGGGCCGAGCAGTACTTC.

This clonotype has at least ten counts. The genes are TRBV7-2 and TRBJ1-4; D not resolved. V was pared by 1 base and J by 3 bases, with 12 bases between. CDR1 and CDR2 from the germline V gene are SGHTA and FQGNSA. This CDR3 is 16 amino acids long. In DNA, the CDR3 is TGTGCCAGCAGCTTAGGAGGAGGAACAGCTAATGAAAAACTGTTTTTT. It codes for CASSLGGGTANEKLFF.

V usage is TRBV20-1 and J usage is TRBJ2-6; D remains ambiguous. Germline V gives CDR1 DFQATT, CDR2 SNEGSKA (reference sequence). The V and J ends lost 5 bases and 0 bases respectively, with 8 bases between them. The CDR3 extends over 14 amino acids. The CDR3 spells CSASLSSGANVLTF. The CDR3 nucleotides are TGCAGTGCTTCACTGAGCTCTGGGGCCAACGTCCTGACTTTC.

The CDR3 here is CASSQGRDSNQPQHF. The CDR3, as DNA: TGCGCCAGCAGCCAGGGTAGGGACAGCAATCAGCCCCAGCATTTT. The chain recombines TRBV4-3 with TRBJ1-5; D is perhaps TRBD1 (5 bases). Trimming cost V 3 bases and J 1 base, with 10 bases left between them. There are 15 residues in the CDR3. CDR1 is LGHNA and CDR2 is YSLEER in the germline V gene.

This clonotype has just a few counts. The CDR3 region has the DNA TGTGCCACCAGTGATTTGCACTCCTCCTACAATGAGCAGTTCTTC. Translating gives CATSDLHSSYNEQFF. The V gene is TRBV24-1, the J gene TRBJ2-1, with D unclear. The V gene's germline CDR1 is KGHDR and CDR2 SFDVKD. This CDR3 has 15 amino acids. The ends were cut back, 0 bases at V and 0 bases at J, with 5 bases in the middle.

In this sample, this clonotype turned up a few times. The V and J genes are TRBV4-3 and TRBJ2-3, with D unclear. V gave up 1 base and J gave up 0 bases, with 11 bases separating them. The CDR3 is 16 amino acids. The germline CDR1 and CDR2 sequences are LGHNA and YSLEER. CDR3 DNA sequence: TGCGCCAGCAGCCAAGTCGTGGGCCCTAGCACAGATACGCAGTATTTT. Its translation: CASSQVVGPSTDTQYF.

The chain employs TRBV20-1 and TRBJ1-4; D call uncertain. The germline gives CDR1 DFQATT, CDR2 SNEGSKA (reference sequence). V lost 7 bases and J 5 bases, leaving 14 bases between the germline ends. There are 13 residues in the CDR3. The CDR3 bases are TGCAGTGTTACATCGGGTTCCAATGAAAAACTGTTTTTT. It translates to CSVTSGSNEKLFF.

The rearrangement uses TRBV9 and TRBJ1-6; 9 bases agree with TRBD1. The CDR3 is 16 amino acids. Germline V lookup: CDR1 SGDLS, CDR2 YYNGEE. V shed 2 bases and J 10 bases; nucleotides not matched to a gene: 10. This CDR3 is CASSVGSGTGNSPLHF. CDR3 DNA: TGTGCCAGCAGCGTCGGATCCGGGACAGGGAACTCACCCCTCCACTTT.

This clonotype came up many times. This chain uses TRBV11-2 with TRBJ2-1, with D unresolved. V lost 1 base and J 4 bases, leaving 14 bases between the germline ends. Germline V gene lookup returns CDR1 SGHAT and CDR2 FQNNGV. The CDR3 spans 16 residues. The CDR3 nucleotides read TGTGCCAGCAGCTTAGTCAGTTTCGGCTATTACAATGAGCAGTTCTTC. It yields the protein CASSLVSFGYYNEQFF.